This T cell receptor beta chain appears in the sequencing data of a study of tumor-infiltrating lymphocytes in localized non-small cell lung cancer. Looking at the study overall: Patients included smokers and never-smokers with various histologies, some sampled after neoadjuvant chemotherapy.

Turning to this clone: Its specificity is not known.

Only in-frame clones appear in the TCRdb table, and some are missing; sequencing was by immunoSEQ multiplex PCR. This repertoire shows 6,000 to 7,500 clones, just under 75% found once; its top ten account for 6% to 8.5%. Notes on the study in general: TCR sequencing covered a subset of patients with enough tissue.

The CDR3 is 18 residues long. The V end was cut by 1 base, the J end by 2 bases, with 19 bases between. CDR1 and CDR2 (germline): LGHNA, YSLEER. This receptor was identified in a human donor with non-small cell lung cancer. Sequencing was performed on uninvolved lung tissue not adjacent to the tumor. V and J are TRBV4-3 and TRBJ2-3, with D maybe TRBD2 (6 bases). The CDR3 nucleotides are TGCGCCAGCAGCCAAGGACTTATTAGCGGAGTCGTCACAGATACGCAGTATTTT. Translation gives CASSQGLISGVVTDTQYF.